The sequence of this T cell receptor beta chain was determined in a study of PD-1 blockade in classical Hodgkin lymphoma. Study conclusions and caveats: Those achieving complete response showed baseline diversity like newly diagnosed patients. Patients starting nivolumab less than 1 year after ASCT had lower diversity and were excluded from later analyses. Newly diagnosed patients reportedly trailed healthy donors in baseline TCR diversity.

All the patients suffered relapse after autologous stem cell transplantation, and brentuximab vedotin exposure differed. The CDR3 length is 15 residues. Germline V gives CDR1 ENHRY, CDR2 SYGVKD. With 8 bases removed from V and 5 bases from J, the gap between germline ends came to 22 bases. With respect to this clone: Its specificity is not known.

Measured with immunoSEQ multiplex PCR; TCRdb has only the in-frame clones, and not every one. The sample yields 90,000 to 100,000 clones, 80% to 90% seen once. The chain couples TRBV10-3 to TRBJ2-7; D not certain. The sample here was peripheral blood mononuclear cells (PBMCs), taken before the second cycle of nivolumab. This receptor was taken from a human donor with classical Hodgkin lymphoma. This CDR3 reads CAIGSDDGLGNEQYF. In DNA, the CDR3 is TGTGCCATCGGTAGTGATGACGGCCTCGGCAACGAGCAGTACTTC.